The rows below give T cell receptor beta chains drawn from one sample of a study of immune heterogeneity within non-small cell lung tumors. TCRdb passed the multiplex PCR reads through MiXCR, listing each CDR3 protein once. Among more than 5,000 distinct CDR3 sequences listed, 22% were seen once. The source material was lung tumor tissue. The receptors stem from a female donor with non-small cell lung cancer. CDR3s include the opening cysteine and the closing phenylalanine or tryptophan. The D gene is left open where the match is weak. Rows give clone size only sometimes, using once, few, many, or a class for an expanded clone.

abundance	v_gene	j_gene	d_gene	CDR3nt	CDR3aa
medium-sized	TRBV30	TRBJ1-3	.	TGTGCCTGGACGGTTGCAGCGGCCTCTGGAAACACCATATATTTT	CAWTVAAASGNTIYF
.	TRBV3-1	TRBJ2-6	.	TGTGCCAGCAGCCAGAGTTCTGGGGCCAACGTCCTGACTTTC	CASSQSSGANVLTF
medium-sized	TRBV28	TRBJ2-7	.	TGTGCCAGCAGTCCCCTCGTGGGCTCTAAGACCTACGAGCAGTACTTC	CASSPLVGSKTYEQYF
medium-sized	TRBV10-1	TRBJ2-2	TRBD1	TGCGCCAGCAGTGGGGACAGGGCGAACACCGGGGAGCTGTTTTTT	CASSGDRANTGELFF
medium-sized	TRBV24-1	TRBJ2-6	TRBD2	TGTGCCACCGGGGGACTAGCGAGCGGGGCCAACGTCCTGACTTTC	CATGGLASGANVLTF
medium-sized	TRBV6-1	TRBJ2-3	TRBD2	TGTGCCAGCCGGACTAGCGGGAGAATGGGCGGCAGGACAGATACGCAGTATTTT	CASRTSGRMGGRTDTQYF
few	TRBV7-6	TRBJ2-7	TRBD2	TGTGCCAGCAGCTTAGGGGGGGCAGCGGGAGGGCCGACTTTCAACGAGCAGTACTTC	CASSLGGAAGGPTFNEQYF
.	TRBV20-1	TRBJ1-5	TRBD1	TGCAGTGCTCCAGGGGGGCGTCAGCCCCGGCATTTT	CSAPGGRQPRHF
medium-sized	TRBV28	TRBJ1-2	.	TGTGCCAGCAATCGAAAGGCGAGCTATGGCTACACCTTC	CASNRKASYGYTF
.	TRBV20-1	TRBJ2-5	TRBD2	TGCAGTGCTTACCGACTAGCGGGAGTTCTCGGAGAGACCCAGTACTTC	CSAYRLAGVLGETQYF
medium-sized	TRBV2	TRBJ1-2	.	TGTGCCAGCCGACAGGCCTTAGGAGGCTACACCTTC	CASRQALGGYTF
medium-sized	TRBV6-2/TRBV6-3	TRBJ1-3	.	TGTGCCAGCAGTTACTCGGGAGTGTCTGGCCCATCTGGAAACACCATATATTTT	CASSYSGVSGPSGNTIYF
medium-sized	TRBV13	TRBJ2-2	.	TGTGCCAGCAGCCCTCCGGAAGCAGTGAACACCGGGGAGCTGTTTTTT	CASSPPEAVNTGELFF
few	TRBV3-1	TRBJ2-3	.	TGTGCCAGCAGCCAATCTCTGCAGACAACGCAGTATTTT	CASSQSLQTTQYF
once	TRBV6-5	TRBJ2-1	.	TGTGCCAGCAGTCACCGGGAGAAACACAATGAGCAGTTCTTC	CASSHREKHNEQFF
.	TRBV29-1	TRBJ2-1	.	TGCAGCGTCCCTGGAGGGCGCAATGAGCAGTTCTTC	CSVPGGRNEQFF
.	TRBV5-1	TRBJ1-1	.	TGCGCCAGCAGCTTGGTGGGGGTCCATGAAGCTTTCTTT	CASSLVGVHEAFF
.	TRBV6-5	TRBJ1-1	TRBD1	TGTGCCAGCAGTTACCCCGTCACAGGGGATGAGAACACTGAAGCTTTCTTT	CASSYPVTGDENTEAFF
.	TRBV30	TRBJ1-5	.	TGTGCCTGGAGTGCACAGGGTATCGGTCAGCACCAGCATTTT	CAWSAQGIGQHQHF
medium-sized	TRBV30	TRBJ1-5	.	TGTGCCTGGGGGCAAACCTGGGGCAATCAGCCCCAGCATTTT	CAWGQTWGNQPQHF
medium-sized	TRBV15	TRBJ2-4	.	TGTGCCACCTGGGACCGATCATCGGGCCTAGCCAAAAACATTCAGTACTTC	CATWDRSSGLAKNIQYF
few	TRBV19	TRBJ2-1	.	TGTGCCAGTAGCCCTAGACACCAAAGCTCCTACAATGAGCAGTTCTTC	CASSPRHQSSYNEQFF
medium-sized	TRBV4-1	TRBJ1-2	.	TGCGCCAGCAGCCCAGAATGGGCCGGAACTAACTATGGCTACACCTTC	CASSPEWAGTNYGYTF
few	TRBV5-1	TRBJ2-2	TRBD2	TGCGCCAGCAGCTGGGGACTAGCGGGGGCATCGAACACCGGGGAGCTGTTTTTT	CASSWGLAGASNTGELFF
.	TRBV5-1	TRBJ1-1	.	TGCGCCAGCAGCTCGGACGTATGGGGGGGTAAAGCTTTCTTT	CASSSDVWGGKAFF
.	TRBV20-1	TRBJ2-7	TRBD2	TGCAGTGCTCCGACTAGCGGTAGCTCCTACGAGCAGTACTTC	CSAPTSGSSYEQYF
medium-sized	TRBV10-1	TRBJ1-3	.	TGCGCCAGCACGGGTGAGTCTGGAAACACCATATATTTT	CASTGESGNTIYF
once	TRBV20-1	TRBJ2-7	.	TGCAGTGCTAGAGATTTTGGCTACGAGCAGTACTTC	CSARDFGYEQYF
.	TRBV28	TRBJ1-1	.	TGTGCCAGCAGTTTAGGGGGAAACACTGAAGCTTTCTTT	CASSLGGNTEAFF
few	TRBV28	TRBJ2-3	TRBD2	TGTGCCAGCAGTTCGGTGGAAACTAGCGGGAAAAGGTATACGCAGTATTTT	CASSSVETSGKRYTQYF
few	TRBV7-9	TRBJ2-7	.	TGTGCCAACAGCCCCCCTGGGAGGCCTGGGTTCGGGTGGGGCTCCTACGAGCAGTACTTC	CANSPPGRPGFGWGSYEQYF
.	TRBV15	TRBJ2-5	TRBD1	TGTGCCACCAGCAGAGAAACAGGGGGCTCAGAGACCCAGTACTTC	CATSRETGGSETQYF
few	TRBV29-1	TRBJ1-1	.	TGCAGCGTTGAAGAGGGAGGGAACACTGAAGCTTTCTTT	CSVEEGGNTEAFF
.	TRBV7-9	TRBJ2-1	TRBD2	TGTGCCAGCAGCTTAGGGACTAGCGGGGTGAGCCGCACTTCCTACAATGAGCAGTTCTTC	CASSLGTSGVSRTSYNEQFF
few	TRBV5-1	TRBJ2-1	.	TGCGCCAGCAGCCCTCTCGGCACGTTGAGCAATGAGCAGTTCTTC	CASSPLGTLSNEQFF
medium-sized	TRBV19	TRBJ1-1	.	TGTGCCAGTAGTCCCGGGACGGCGAACACTGAAGCTTTCTTT	CASSPGTANTEAFF
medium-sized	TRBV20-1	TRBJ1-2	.	TGCAGTGCTAGAGATGGGGGGGAATACTATGGCTACACCTTC	CSARDGGEYYGYTF
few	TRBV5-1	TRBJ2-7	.	TGCGCCAGCAGCTCACTGCCCCGGACGGAAGGCTACGAGCAGTACTTC	CASSSLPRTEGYEQYF
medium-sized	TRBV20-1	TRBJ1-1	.	TGCGTAAAGGGGGGGGACACTGAAGCTTTCTTT	CVKGGDTEAFF
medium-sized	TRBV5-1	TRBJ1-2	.	TGCGCCAGCAGGGAAAGGACGGCGACTAACTATGGCTACACCTTC	CASRERTATNYGYTF
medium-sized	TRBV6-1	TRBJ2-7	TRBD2	TGTGCCAGCAGTTTAAAGCCCGGGGTAGCGGGAAACGAGCAGTACTTC	CASSLKPGVAGNEQYF
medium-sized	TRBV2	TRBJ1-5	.	TGTGCCAGCAGTGAAGCAAGAGGCAATCAGCCCCAGCATTTT	CASSEARGNQPQHF
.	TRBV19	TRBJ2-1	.	TGTGCCAGTAGTATAGAGGGTTGGATCTCCTACAATGAGCAGTTCTTC	CASSIEGWISYNEQFF
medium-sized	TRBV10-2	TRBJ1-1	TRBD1	TGCGCCAGCAGTCAATCCGACAGGGTGAACACTGAAGCTTTCTTT	CASSQSDRVNTEAFF
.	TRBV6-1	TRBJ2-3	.	TGTGCCAGCAGTGAACGGGCAGGGCTCTGGATGACAGATACGCGGTATTTT	CASSERAGLWMTDTRYF
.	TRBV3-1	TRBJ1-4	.	TGTGCCAGCAGCCCATTCTCAACTAATGAAAAACTGTTTTTT	CASSPFSTNEKLFF
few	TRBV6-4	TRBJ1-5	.	TGTGCCAGCAGTGAAAGTAGCAATCAGCCCCAGCATTTT	CASSESSNQPQHF
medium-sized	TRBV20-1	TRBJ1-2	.	TGCAGTGCCGTCACATCAGGGAATAACTATGGCTACACCTTC	CSAVTSGNNYGYTF
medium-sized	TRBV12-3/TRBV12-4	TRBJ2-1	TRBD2	TGTGCCAGCACCACGCGGGGTAGCGGGAGGCCCGGGTGGGATGAGCAGTTCTTC	CASTTRGSGRPGWDEQFF
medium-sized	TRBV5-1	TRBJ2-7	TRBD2	TGCGCCAGCAGTAGTAAAGCGGGAATCTCCTACGAGCAGTACTTC	CASSSKAGISYEQYF
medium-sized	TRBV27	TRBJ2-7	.	TGTGCCAGCAGTTTATGGGGGGGCCCACCTTACTCCTACGAGCAGTACTTC	CASSLWGGPPYSYEQYF
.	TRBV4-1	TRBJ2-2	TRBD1	TGCGCCAGCAGCCAAGAAGGGACAGGGATCGGGGAGCTGTTTTTT	CASSQEGTGIGELFF